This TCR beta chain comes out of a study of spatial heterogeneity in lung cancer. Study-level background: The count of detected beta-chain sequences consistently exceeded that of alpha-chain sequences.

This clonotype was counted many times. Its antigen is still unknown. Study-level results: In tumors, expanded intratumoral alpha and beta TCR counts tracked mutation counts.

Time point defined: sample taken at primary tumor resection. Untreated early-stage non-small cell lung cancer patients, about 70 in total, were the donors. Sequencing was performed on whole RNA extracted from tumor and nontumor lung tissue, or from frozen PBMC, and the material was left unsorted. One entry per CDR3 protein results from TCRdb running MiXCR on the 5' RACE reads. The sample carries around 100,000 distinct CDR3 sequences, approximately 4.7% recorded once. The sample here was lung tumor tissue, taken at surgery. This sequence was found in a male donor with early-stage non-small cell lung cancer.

CDR3 DNA sequence: TGCGCCAGCAGCGCGCAGGATTCGCTGCTCACCGGGGAGCTGTTTTTT. Its protein is CASSAQDSLLTGELFF. The chain uses TRBV5-1 and TRBJ2-2; D is undetermined. The CDR3 length is 16 residues. Germline-derived CDR1 and CDR2 are SGHRS and YFSETQ. The V gene lost 4 bases and the J gene lost 4 bases, with 17 bases spanning the gap.